This TCR beta chain was profiled in a study of blood T cell repertoires in COVID-19. About the research overall: From the United States, Italy and Spain came samples of acute and convalescent COVID-19. PBMCs, B-cell-depleted T cells, or T cells were the source of the cDNA or gDNA that made up the material.

V was clipped by 0 bases and J by 2 bases; unmatched bases: 1. CDR1 is LGHNT, CDR2 FRNRAP, per germline. CDR3 size: 15 residues. Methods used by the authors: Nucleated cell counts were estimated from reference gene primer amplification. Some clones are missing from TCRdb's copy, which holds only in-frame ones; the method was immunoSEQ multiplex PCR. That table supplies the V and J calls and clone size; D and trimming were determined from the DNA. The top ten hold approximately 2.8% of the sample, which has under 100,000 clones, about 85% seen once. Seattle cases were enrolled at active infection and followed longitudinally.

The V gene is TRBV12-5, the J gene TRBJ1-1; 9 nucleotides agree with TRBD1. The TCR comes from a woman older than 75 with COVID-19, enrolled during active disease. The sequencing sample was made of peripheral blood. The CDR3, as DNA: TGTGCTAGTGGTTTGGTACAGGGGGCAAACACTGAAGCTTTCTTT. This codes for CASGLVQGANTEAFF.